The subject of this entry is one T cell receptor (beta chain). Its antigen is not identified. No ophthalmopathy progression within 18 months constituted stable Graves' hyperthyroidism. Out of less than 12 ml of fresh peripheral blood came the PBMCs. The CDR3 extends over 15 amino acids. The V gene's germline CDR1 is SGHNT and CDR2 YYREEE (reference sequence). Trimming cost V 4 bases and J 1 base, with 14 bases left between them. The sample is drawn from a study of T cells in Graves' hyperthyroidism and ophthalmopathy. General observations from the study: Patients with ophthalmopathy were separated from those with stable hyperthyroidism by a 13 V-J model.

From RNA transcripts, TCR beta CDR3 regions were amplified. The study used the HTBI primer set for a first-round RT-PCR of the TCR CDR3. Via MiXCR, TCRdb re-called the multiplex PCR reads, giving one row per CDR3 protein. This table holds over 650,000 distinct CDR3 sequences, about 17% found once. This receptor was obtained from a man younger than 35 with Graves' hyperthyroidism. This chain links TRBV5-4 with TRBJ1-2; D is perhaps TRBD1 (6 bases). The specimen sequenced was blood. CDR3 protein: CASSTQGRLNYGYTF. DNA of the CDR3: TGTGCCAGCAGCACCCAGGGGAGGCTTAACTATGGCTACACCTTC.